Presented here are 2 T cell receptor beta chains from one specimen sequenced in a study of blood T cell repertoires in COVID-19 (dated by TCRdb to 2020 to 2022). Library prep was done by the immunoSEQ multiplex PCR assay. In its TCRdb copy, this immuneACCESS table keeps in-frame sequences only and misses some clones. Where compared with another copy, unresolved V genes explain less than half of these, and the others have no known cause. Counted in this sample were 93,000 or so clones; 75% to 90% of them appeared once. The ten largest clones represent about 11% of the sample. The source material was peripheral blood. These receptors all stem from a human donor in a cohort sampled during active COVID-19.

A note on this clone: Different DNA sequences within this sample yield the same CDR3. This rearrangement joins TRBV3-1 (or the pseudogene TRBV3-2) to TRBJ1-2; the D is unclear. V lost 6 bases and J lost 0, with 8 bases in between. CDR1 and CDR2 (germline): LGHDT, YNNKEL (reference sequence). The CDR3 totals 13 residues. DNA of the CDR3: TGTGCCAGCAGTCGGGGTTCTAACTATGGCTACACCTTC. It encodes CASSRGSNYGYTF.

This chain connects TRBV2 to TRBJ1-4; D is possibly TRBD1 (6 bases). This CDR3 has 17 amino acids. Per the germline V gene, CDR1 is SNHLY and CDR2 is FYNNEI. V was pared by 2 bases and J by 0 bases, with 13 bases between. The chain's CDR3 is CASSEWGGLATNEKLFF. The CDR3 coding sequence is TGTGCCAGCAGTGAATGGGGGGGGCTAGCAACTAATGAAAAACTGTTTTTT.